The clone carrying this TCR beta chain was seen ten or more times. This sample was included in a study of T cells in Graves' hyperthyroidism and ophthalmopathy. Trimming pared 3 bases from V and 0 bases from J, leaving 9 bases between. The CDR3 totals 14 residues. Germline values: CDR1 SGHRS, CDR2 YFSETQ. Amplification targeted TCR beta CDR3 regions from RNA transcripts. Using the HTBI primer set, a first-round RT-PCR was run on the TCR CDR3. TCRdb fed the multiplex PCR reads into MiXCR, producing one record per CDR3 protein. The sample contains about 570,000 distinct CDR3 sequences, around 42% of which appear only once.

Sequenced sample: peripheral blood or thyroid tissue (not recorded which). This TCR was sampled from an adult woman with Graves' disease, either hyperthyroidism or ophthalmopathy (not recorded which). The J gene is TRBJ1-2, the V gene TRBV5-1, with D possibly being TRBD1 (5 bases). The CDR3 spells CASSWETANYGYTF. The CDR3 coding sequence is TGCGCCAGCAGCTGGGAGACAGCTAACTATGGCTACACCTTC.